This T cell receptor (beta chain) was documented in a study of T cells in Graves' hyperthyroidism and ophthalmopathy. This clonotype was seen ten or more times. Its specificity is not known. The germline gives CDR1 SGHTA, CDR2 FQGNSA. The CDR3 is 15 amino acids. Trimming shortened V by 3 bases and J by 3 bases, and 12 bases separated the two germline ends. Study-wide results and limits: Blood also held most thyroid clonotypes expanded beyond 0.001.

Researchers defined stable Graves' hyperthyroidism as no ophthalmopathy progression within 18 months. TCR beta CDR3 regions were amplified from RNA. HTBI primers were the set used in a first-round RT-PCR of the TCR CDR3. Each CDR3 protein is one row after TCRdb ran MiXCR on the multiplex PCR reads. The sample lists 340,000 or so distinct CDR3 sequences, roughly 15% occurring once. Sequenced: blood. The sequence was obtained from a man aged 25-40 years with Graves' hyperthyroidism. The V and J genes are TRBV7-2 and TRBJ2-1; no reliable D call. CDR3 sequence reads: CASSFRAVYYNEQFF. The CDR3 DNA follows: TGTGCCAGCAGCTTCCGGGCGGTCTACTACAATGAGCAGTTCTTC.